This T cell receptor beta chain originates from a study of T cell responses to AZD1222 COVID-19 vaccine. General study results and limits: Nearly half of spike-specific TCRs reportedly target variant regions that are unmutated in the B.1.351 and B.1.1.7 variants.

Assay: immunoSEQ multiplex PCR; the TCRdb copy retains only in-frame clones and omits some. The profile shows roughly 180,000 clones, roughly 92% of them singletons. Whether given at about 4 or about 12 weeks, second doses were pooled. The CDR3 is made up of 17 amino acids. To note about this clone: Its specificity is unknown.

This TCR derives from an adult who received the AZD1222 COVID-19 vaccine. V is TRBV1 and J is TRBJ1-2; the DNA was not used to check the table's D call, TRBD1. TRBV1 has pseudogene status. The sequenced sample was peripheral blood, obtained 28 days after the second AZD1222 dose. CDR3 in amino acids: CTSSQPGRPGHNYGYTF. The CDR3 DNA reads TGCACCAGCAGCCAACCCGGACGGCCTGGACATAACTATGGCTACACCTTC.